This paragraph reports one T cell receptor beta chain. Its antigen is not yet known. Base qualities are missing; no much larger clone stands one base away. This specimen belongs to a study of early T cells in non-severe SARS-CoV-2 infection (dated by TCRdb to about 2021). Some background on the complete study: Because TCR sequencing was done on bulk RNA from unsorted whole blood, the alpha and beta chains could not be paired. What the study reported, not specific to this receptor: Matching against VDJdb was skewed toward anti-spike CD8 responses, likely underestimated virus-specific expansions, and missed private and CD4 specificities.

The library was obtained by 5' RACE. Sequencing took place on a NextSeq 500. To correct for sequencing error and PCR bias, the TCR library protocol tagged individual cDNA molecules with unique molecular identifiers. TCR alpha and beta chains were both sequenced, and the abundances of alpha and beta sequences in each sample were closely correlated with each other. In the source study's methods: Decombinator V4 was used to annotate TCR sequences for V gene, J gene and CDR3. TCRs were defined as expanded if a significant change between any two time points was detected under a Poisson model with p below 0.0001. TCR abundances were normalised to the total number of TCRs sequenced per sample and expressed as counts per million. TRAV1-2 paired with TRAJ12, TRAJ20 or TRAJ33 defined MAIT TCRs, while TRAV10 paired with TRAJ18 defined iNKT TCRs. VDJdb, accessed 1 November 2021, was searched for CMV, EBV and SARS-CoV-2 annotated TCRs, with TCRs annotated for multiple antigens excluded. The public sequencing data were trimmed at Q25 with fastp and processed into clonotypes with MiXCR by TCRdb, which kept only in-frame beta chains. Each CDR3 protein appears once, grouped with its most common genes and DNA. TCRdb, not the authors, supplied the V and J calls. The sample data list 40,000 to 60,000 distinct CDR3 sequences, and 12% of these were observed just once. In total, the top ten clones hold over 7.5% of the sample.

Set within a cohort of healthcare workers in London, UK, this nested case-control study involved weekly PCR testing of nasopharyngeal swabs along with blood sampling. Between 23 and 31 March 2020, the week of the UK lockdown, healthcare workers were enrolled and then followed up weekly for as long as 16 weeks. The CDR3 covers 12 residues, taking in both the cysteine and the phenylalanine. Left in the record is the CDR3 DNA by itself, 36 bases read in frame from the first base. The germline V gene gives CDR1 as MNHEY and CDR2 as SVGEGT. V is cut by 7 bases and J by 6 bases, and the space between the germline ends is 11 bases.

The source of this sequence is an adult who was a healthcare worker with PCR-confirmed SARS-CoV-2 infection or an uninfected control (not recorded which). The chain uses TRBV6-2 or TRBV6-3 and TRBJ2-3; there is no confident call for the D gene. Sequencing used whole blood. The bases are TGTGCCAGCACCCGAGGAGTCGATACGCAGTATTTT. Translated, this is CASTRGVDTQYF.